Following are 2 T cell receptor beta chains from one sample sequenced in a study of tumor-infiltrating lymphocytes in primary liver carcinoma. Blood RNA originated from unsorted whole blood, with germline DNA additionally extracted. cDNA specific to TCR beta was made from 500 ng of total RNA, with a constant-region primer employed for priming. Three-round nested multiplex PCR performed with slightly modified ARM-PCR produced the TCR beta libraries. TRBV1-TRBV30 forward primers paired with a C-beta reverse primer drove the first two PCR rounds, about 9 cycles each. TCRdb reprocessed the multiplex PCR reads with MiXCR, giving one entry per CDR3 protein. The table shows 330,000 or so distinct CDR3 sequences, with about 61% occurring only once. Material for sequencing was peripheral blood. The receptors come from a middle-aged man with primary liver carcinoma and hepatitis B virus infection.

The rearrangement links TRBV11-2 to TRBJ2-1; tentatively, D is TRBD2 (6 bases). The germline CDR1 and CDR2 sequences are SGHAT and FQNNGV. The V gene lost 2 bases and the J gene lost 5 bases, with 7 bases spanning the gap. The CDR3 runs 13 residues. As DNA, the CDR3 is TGTGCCAGCAGCTTAACTAGCAACAATGAGCAGTTCTTC. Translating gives CASSLTSNNEQFF.

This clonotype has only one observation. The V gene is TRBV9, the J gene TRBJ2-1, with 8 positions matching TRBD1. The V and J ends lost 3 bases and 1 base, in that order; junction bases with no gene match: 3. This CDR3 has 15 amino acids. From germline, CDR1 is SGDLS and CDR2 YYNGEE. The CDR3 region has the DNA TGTGCCAGCAGCGGCCGGGACAGGTCCTACAATGAGCAGTTCTTC. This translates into CASSGRDRSYNEQFF.